This T cell receptor beta chain was identified during a study of blood T cell repertoires in COVID-19. Study at large: The study drew acute and convalescent COVID-19 samples from the United States, Italy and Spain. PBMCs, B-cell-depleted T cells, or T cells were the source of the cDNA or gDNA that made up the material.

Original processing methods: Reference gene primer amplification yielded estimated nucleated cell counts. Assay used: immunoSEQ multiplex PCR; TCRdb lists only in-frame clones, some missing. From that table come the V and J calls and clone size; the DNA was used to work out D and trimming. The sample consists of 130,000 or so clones, approximately 89% of them appearing once. The CDR3 has 14 amino acids. Per germline, CDR1 LGHDT and CDR2 YNNKEL (reference sequence). V lost 4 bases to trimming and J lost 4 bases, with 13 bases between them. The sequenced sample was peripheral blood. This sequence joins TRBV3-1 (or the pseudogene TRBV3-2) and TRBJ1-2; D unresolved. The clonotype was recovered from a human donor in a cohort sampled during active COVID-19. The CDR3 here is CASSPAEGGYGYTF. The CDR3, as DNA: TGTGCCAGCAGCCCAGCGGAGGGAGGCTATGGCTACACCTTC.